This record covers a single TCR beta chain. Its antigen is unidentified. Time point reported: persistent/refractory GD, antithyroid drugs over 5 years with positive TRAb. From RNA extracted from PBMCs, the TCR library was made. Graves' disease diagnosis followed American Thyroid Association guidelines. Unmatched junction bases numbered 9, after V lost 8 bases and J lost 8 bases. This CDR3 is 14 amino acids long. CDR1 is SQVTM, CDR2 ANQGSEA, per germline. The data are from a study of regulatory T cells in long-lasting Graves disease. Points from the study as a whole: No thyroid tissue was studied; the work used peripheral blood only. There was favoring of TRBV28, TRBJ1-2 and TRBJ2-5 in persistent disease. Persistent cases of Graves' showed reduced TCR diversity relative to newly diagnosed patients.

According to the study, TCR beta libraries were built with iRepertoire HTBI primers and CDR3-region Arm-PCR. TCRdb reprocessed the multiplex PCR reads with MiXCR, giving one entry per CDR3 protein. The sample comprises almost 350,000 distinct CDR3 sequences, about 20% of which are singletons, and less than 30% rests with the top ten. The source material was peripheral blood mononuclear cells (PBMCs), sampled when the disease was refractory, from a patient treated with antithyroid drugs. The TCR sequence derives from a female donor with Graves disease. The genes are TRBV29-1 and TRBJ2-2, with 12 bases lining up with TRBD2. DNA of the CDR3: TGCAGCCTTCTAGCGGGAGGGCCCGGGGGGGAGCTGTTTTTT. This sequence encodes CSLLAGGPGGELFF.